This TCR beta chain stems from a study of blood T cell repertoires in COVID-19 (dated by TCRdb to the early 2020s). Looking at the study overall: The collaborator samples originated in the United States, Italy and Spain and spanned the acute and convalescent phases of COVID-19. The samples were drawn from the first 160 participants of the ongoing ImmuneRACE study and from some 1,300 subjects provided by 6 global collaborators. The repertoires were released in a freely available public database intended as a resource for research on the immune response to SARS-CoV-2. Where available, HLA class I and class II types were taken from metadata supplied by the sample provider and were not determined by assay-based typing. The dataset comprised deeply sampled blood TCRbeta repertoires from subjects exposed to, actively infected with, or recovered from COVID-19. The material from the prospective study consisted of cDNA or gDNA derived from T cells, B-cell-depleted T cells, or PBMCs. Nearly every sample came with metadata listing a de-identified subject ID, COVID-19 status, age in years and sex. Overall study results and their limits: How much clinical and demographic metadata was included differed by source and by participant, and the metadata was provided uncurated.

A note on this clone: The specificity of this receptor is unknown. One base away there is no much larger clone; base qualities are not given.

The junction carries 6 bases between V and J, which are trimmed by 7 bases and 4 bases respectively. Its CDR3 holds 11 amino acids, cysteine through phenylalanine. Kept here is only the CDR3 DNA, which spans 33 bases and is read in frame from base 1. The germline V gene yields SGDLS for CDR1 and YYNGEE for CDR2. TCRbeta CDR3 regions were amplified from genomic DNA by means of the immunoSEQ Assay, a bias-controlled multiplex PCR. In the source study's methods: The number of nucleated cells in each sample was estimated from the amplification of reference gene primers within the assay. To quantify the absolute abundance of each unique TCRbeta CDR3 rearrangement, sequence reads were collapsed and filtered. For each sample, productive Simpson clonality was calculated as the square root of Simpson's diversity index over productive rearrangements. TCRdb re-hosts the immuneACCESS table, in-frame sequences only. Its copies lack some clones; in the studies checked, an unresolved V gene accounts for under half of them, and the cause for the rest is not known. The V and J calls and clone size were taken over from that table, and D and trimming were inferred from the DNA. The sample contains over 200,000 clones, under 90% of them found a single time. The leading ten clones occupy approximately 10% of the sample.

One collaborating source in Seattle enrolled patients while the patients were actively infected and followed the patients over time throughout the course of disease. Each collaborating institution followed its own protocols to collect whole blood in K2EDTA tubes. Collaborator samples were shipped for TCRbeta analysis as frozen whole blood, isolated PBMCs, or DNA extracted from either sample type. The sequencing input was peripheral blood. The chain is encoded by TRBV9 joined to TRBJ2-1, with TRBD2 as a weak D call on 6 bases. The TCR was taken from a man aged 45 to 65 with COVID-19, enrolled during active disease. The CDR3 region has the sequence CASGGYNEQFF. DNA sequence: TGTGCCAGCGGGGGGTACAATGAGCAGTTCTTC. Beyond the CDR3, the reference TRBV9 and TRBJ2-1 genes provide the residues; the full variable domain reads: DSGVTQTPKHLITATGQRVTLRCSPRSGDLSVYWYQQSLDQGLQFLIQYYNGEERAKGNILERFSAQQFPDLHSELNLSSLELGDSALYFCASGGYNEQFFGPGTRLTVL.